This T cell receptor beta chain was recorded in a study of shared clonotypes between healthy human individuals. For the study at large: A donor's plate count was three for CD4 naive and three for CD4 memory; CD8 naive had two and CD8 memory one. Study outcomes and limitations: Generally, estimated richness proved larger in naive subsets than it did in memory subsets.

Germline V gene data show CDR1 as ENHRY and CDR2 as SYGVKD. The CDR3 has 14 amino acids. Trimming cost V 3 bases and J 2 bases, with 10 bases left between them. As concerns this clone: Antigen specificity is unknown.

Across several immunoSEQ plates, the genomic DNA of each subset was split evenly. Assay: immunoSEQ multiplex PCR; the TCRdb copy retains only in-frame clones and omits some. Found here are almost 750,000 clones, over 55% of them singletons; the top ten hold approximately 1.7%. The chain employs TRBV10-3 and TRBJ1-2; D perhaps matches TRBD1 (6 bases). The sequence derives from a woman between 25 and 40 years old in good health. The sequencing sample was made of memory CD4+ T cells sorted from blood. Subset described: CD45RA-negative fraction. DNA for the CDR3: TGTGCCATCAGTGATGGCCAGGGGAACTATGGCTACACCTTC. Translation gives CAISDGQGNYGYTF.